This T cell receptor (beta chain) originates from a study of T cells in Graves' hyperthyroidism and ophthalmopathy. Diagnosis of hyperthyroidism was new in patients aged 18 to 65, and its duration was under 2 months. V was clipped by 3 bases and J by 6 bases, with 15 bases between them. The CDR3 sequence is 15 residues long. Germline V gives CDR1 MGHDK, CDR2 SYGVNS. Amplification of TCR beta CDR3 regions used RNA as the template. Primed by the HTBI set, a first-round RT-PCR was run on the TCR CDR3. Using its own MiXCR run on the multiplex PCR reads, TCRdb lists one record per CDR3 protein. This sample has hundreds of thousands of distinct CDR3 sequences; around 15% occur once, and the top ten carry 10%. Broader study findings: Within blood appeared most thyroid clonotypes that had expanded above 0.001.

As regards this clonotype: Its antigen is currently unknown.

V gene TRBV25-1 combines with J gene TRBJ2-1; D possibly corresponds to TRBD2 (5 bases). The sequenced material came from blood. This TCR derives from a woman between 18 and 29 years old with Graves' hyperthyroidism. In DNA, the CDR3 is TGTGCCAGCAGTGATCCACTAGTTAGGTCCAATGAGCAGTTCTTC. Residues: CASSDPLVRSNEQFF.